This TCR beta chain was retrieved from a study of T cell changes during pregnancy in multiple sclerosis (dated 2019 in TCRdb). About the study as a whole: In women with multiple sclerosis, the researchers looked at how the T cell repertoire shifted as pregnancy progressed.

Turning to this clone: No antigen is known for it. No clone much larger than this one lies a single base away; base qualities are absent.

Libraries came from the immunoSEQ multiplex PCR assay. TCRdb mirrors the immuneACCESS table, restricted to in-frame sequences. Some clones are absent from its copies; in checked studies, under half trace to an unresolved V gene, and the reason for the others is unknown. The sample has tens of thousands of clones on record, about 88% of them singletons. Around 0.51% of the sample comes from the top ten. The junction shows trimming of 4 bases on V and 5 bases on J, and the gene matches do not reach 5 bases of it. The CDR3 has 15 amino acids, counting the end cysteine and phenylalanine. Just CDR3 DNA is preserved here, 45 bases in frame from base 1. CDR1 SGHNT and CDR2 YYREEE are derived from the germline V gene (reference sequence).

This specimen consisted of CD4+ T cells from peripheral blood mononuclear cells, obtained in the first trimester of pregnancy. The TCR was taken from a female donor with multiple sclerosis, enrolled in a pregnancy study. This receptor chain uses TRBV5-4 and TRBJ2-3, with 12 bases in between that match TRBD2. The DNA sequence is given as TGTGCCAGCAGCCGACGACTAGCGGGAGTAGATACGCAGTATTTT. Protein translation: CASSRRLAGVDTQYF.